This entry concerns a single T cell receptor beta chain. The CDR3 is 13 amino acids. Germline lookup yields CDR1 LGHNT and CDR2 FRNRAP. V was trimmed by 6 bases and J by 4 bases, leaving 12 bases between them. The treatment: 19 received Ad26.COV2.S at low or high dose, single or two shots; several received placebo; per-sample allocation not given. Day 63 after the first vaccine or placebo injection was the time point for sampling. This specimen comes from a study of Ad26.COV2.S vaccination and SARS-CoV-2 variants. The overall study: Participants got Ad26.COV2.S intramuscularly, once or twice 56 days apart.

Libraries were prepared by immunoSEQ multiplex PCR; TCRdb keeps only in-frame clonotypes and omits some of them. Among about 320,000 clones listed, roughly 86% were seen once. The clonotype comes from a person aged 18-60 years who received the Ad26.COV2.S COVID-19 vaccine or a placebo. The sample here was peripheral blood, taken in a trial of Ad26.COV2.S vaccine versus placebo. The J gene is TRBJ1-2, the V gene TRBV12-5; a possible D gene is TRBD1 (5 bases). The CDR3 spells CASGSDSLYGYTF. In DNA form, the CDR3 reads TGTGCTAGTGGCTCCGACAGCCTCTATGGCTACACCTTC.